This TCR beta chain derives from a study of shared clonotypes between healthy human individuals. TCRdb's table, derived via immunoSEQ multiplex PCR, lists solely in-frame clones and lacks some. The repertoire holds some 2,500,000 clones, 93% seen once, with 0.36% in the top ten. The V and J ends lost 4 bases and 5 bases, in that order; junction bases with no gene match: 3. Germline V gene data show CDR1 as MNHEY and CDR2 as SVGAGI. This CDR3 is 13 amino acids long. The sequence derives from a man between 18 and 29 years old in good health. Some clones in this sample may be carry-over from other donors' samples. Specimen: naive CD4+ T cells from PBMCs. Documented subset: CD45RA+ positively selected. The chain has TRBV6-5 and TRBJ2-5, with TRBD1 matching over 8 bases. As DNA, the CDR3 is TGTGCCAGCAGTTCCTACAGGGGGGAGACCCAGTACTTC. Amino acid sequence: CASSSYRGETQYF.